This TCR beta chain was found in a study of patients and donors after allogeneic stem cell transplantation. MiXCR, applied by TCRdb to the RT-PCR reads, yields one record per CDR3 protein. There are about 87,000 distinct CDR3 sequences in the sample; 4% to 5% occur only once, and about 2.8% lies in the top ten. Germline V gene data show CDR1 as KGHDR and CDR2 as SFDVKD. V lost 4 bases, J lost 4 bases, and 8 bases stayed unmatched. There are 17 residues in the CDR3. The chain combines TRBV24-1 with TRBJ2-7, with 14 bases lining up with TRBD2. Sequenced: blood, either unsorted or a sorted T cell fraction (not recorded which). The sequence was collected from a human donor who was either an allogeneic HSCT recipient or a stem cell or donor lymphocyte infusion donor (not recorded which). It is not recorded whose cells these are; they may come from a transplant donor. CDR3 nucleotides: TGTGCCACCAGTGAGTCACCCGGGACTAGCGGGAGATACGAGCAGTACTTC. It is translated as CATSESPGTSGRYEQYF.